Sequencing of this TCR beta chain was carried out in a study of cytotoxic CD8 clonotypes in ibrutinib-treated CLL. Study observations and caveats: The study sampled sustained-remission and progressing patients at different times.

This clone was picked up a small number of times. Antigen unknown. Germline CDR1 is SGHRS and CDR2 is YFSETQ. With 6 bases removed from V and 0 bases from J, the gap between germline ends came to 7 bases. This CDR3 is 13 amino acids long. Assay: immunoSEQ multiplex PCR; the TCRdb copy retains only in-frame clones and omits some. The sample includes 110,000 to 150,000 clones, about 70% of them seen just once. The sequencing here drew on PBMCs, taken after 24 months of ibrutinib treatment. This chain joins TRBV5-1 and TRBJ2-1; D gene ambiguous. The origin of this receptor is a human donor with chronic lymphocytic leukemia. The CDR3 DNA is TGCGCCAGCACGGGCCCCTCCTACAATGAGCAGTTCTTC. Protein: CASTGPSYNEQFF.